Listed below are T cell receptor beta chains from one sample, sequenced in a study of OX40 agonist ivuxolimab in advanced cancers. Assay: immunoSEQ multiplex PCR; the TCRdb copy retains only in-frame clones and omits some. Altogether some 120,000 clones are present, 85% to 95% being singletons, with the ten largest covering around 0.84%. Material: CD4+ or CD8+ T cells sorted from blood, obtained in a trial of the OX40 agonist ivuxolimab. The receptors stem from an adult with an advanced solid tumor such as melanoma, head and neck, liver or kidney cancer. CDR3s include the opening cysteine and the closing phenylalanine or tryptophan. Each record gives: V gene, J gene, clone size, CDR3 length, CDR3 protein. A clone size is listed for some rows: how often the clone was seen (once, few, many), or a class if it is expanded.

TRBV14	TRBJ1-1	.	13	CASSQILNTEAFF
TRBV7-8	TRBJ2-6	.	16	CASSSSFTTGANVLTF
TRBV4-1	TRBJ2-7	.	17	CASSQIRTSGLIDEQYF
TRBV9	TRBJ1-1	once	17	CASSPRGASALGSEAFF
TRBV18	TRBJ1-5	.	17	CASSPVFAGDSNQPQHF
TRBV19	TRBJ1-1	.	14	CASNGGQAPLEAFF
TRBV18	TRBJ2-6	few	18	CASSHFRDRAPGANVLTF
TRBV19	TRBJ2-3	once	15	CASSLPGRWADTQYF
TRBV21-1	TRBJ2-3	once	13	CASSGTATDTQYF
TRBV28	TRBJ1-4	.	13	CASRIQLGEKLFF
TRBV7-7	TRBJ2-5	.	16	CASSTGLAGGQETQYF
TRBV28	TRBJ1-1	.	15	CASSLFVPGKNEAFF
TRBV7-6	TRBJ2-1	.	15	CASSRTPGLTTEQFF
TRBV5-1	TRBJ2-3	.	14	CASSFPGSTDTQYF
TRBV9	TRBJ2-1	once	14	CASSVIGRYNEQFF
TRBV11-2	TRBJ2-7	.	15	CASSLLPKGVNEQYF
TRBV27	TRBJ1-5	.	15	CASSRRQGINQPQHF
TRBV18	TRBJ2-5	once	16	CASSPMLQDPQETQYF
TRBV9	TRBJ2-6	.	20	CASSGLATGQGSIGANVLTF
TRBV27	TRBJ2-7	.	14	CASSLDGQFYEQYF
TRBV4-3	TRBJ2-7	.	14	CASSQDRATNEQYF
TRBV21-1	TRBJ1-2	.	14	CASSARDRGPGYTF
TRBV9	TRBJ2-5	.	16	CASSGGTGGTRETQYF
TRBV7-9	TRBJ1-5	.	14	CASSPGLSNQPQHF
TRBV7-2	TRBJ1-5	once	14	CASSLTGRDQPQHF
TRBV28	TRBJ1-5	.	14	CASSLTVVRQPQHF
TRBV5-1	TRBJ2-4	.	18	CASSLGSPGQGAKNIQYF
TRBV13	TRBJ2-1	.	13	CASRAGRYNEQFF
TRBV2	TRBJ1-2	.	13	CASTGQRGYGYTF
TRBV4-1	TRBJ1-4	.	15	CASSRGGQGNEKLFF
TRBV7-6	TRBJ2-7	.	15	CASSPYLAGGPEQYF
TRBV4-3	TRBJ1-1	.	16	CASSQDLAGGATEAFF
TRBV15	TRBJ1-5	.	19	CATSRAWTGVWSEDQPQHF
TRBV7-2	TRBJ2-5	.	13	CASSLEGRETQYF
TRBV18	TRBJ2-3	.	16	CASSPLGGGHSDTQYF
TRBV5-4	TRBJ1-5	.	15	CASSPRDSGNQPQHF
TRBV5-8	TRBJ2-7	once	15	CASSFTGTVSYEQYF
TRBV14	TRBJ2-1	once	17	CASSHALSGWAYNEQFF
TRBV27	TRBJ1-5	.	13	CASSLGGKQPQHF
TRBV28	TRBJ2-7	.	15	CASSVAGGPTGEQYF
TRBV7-9	TRBJ2-5	.	11	CASSSGETQYF
TRBV9	TRBJ1-1	.	17	CASSETTGVGSDTEAFF
TRBV19	TRBJ2-7	.	15	CASSIRQGASYEQYF
TRBV4-2	TRBJ1-1	.	13	CASSLGRDTEAFF
TRBV7-9	TRBJ1-4	.	14	CASSFPRDNEKLFF
TRBV5-6	TRBJ2-7	.	12	CASSLAGTVQYF
TRBV20-1	TRBJ2-3	.	11	CSASPTDTQYF